This section outlines one T cell receptor beta chain sequence together with its context. Its antigen is not identified. These data belong to a study of cytomegalovirus exposure and HLA in healthy donors. The study's findings and limits: Among CMV-associated TCR beta chains, most appeared HLA-restricted in a later analysis.

PCR employed 60 Vbeta and 13 Jbeta primers. Profiled with immunoSEQ multiplex PCR; TCRdb holds only in-frame clones, not every one. The sample has 100,000 to 150,000 clones; around 80% are singletons. The trim removed 2 bases at V and 0 bases at J, leaving 6 bases unmatched. The CDR3 sequence is 18 residues long. CDR1 SGHRS and CDR2 YFSETQ come from the germline V gene. This clonotype was obtained from a female donor in good health and CMV-seropositive. Sequenced input: PBMCs. The rearrangement uses TRBV5-1 and TRBJ1-5, with 12 bases aligning to TRBD1. In nucleotides, the CDR3 is TGCGCCAGCAGCTTAGGGACAGGGGGCCTCTATAGCAATCAGCCCCAGCATTTT. It yields the protein CASSLGTGGLYSNQPQHF. The full variable domain, in which reference TRBV5-1 and TRBJ1-5 provide the parts outside the CDR3, is KAGVTQTPRYLIKTRGQQVTLSCSPISGHRSVSWYQQTPGQGLQFLFEYFSETQRNKGNFPGRFSGRQFSNSRSEMNVSTLELGDSALYLCASSLGTGGLYSNQPQHFGDGTRLSIL.